The subject of this entry is one TCR beta chain. Its target is unknown. The sample originates from a study of T cell repertoires in ileal Crohn's disease. Study overall: Every patient was operated on for stricturing (approximately 60%) or penetrating (approximately 40%) complications.

Sequencing was performed with immunoSEQ multiplex PCR; in TCRdb, only in-frame clones are kept and a portion is missing. The sample yields about 970 clones, 65% to 90% seen once. This CDR3 contains 11 residues. The V gene's germline CDR1 is GTSNPN and CDR2 SVGIG (reference sequence). Deletions cut 1 base from V and 3 bases from J, with 3 bases between. Patients were adults with ileal or ileocolonic Crohn's disease needing resection. Study results and caveats: Clonal expansions were more frequent in active smokers than non-smokers at surgery. Mucosal expansions were suggested to be mainly CD8 T cells.

The sequence came from an adult with Crohn's disease. Sequenced sample: ileal tissue. The genes are TRBV30 and TRBJ1-1; D is undetermined. The CDR3, as DNA: TGTGCCTGGAGTGGAGACACTGAAGCTTTCTTT. This gives the protein CAWSGDTEAFF.